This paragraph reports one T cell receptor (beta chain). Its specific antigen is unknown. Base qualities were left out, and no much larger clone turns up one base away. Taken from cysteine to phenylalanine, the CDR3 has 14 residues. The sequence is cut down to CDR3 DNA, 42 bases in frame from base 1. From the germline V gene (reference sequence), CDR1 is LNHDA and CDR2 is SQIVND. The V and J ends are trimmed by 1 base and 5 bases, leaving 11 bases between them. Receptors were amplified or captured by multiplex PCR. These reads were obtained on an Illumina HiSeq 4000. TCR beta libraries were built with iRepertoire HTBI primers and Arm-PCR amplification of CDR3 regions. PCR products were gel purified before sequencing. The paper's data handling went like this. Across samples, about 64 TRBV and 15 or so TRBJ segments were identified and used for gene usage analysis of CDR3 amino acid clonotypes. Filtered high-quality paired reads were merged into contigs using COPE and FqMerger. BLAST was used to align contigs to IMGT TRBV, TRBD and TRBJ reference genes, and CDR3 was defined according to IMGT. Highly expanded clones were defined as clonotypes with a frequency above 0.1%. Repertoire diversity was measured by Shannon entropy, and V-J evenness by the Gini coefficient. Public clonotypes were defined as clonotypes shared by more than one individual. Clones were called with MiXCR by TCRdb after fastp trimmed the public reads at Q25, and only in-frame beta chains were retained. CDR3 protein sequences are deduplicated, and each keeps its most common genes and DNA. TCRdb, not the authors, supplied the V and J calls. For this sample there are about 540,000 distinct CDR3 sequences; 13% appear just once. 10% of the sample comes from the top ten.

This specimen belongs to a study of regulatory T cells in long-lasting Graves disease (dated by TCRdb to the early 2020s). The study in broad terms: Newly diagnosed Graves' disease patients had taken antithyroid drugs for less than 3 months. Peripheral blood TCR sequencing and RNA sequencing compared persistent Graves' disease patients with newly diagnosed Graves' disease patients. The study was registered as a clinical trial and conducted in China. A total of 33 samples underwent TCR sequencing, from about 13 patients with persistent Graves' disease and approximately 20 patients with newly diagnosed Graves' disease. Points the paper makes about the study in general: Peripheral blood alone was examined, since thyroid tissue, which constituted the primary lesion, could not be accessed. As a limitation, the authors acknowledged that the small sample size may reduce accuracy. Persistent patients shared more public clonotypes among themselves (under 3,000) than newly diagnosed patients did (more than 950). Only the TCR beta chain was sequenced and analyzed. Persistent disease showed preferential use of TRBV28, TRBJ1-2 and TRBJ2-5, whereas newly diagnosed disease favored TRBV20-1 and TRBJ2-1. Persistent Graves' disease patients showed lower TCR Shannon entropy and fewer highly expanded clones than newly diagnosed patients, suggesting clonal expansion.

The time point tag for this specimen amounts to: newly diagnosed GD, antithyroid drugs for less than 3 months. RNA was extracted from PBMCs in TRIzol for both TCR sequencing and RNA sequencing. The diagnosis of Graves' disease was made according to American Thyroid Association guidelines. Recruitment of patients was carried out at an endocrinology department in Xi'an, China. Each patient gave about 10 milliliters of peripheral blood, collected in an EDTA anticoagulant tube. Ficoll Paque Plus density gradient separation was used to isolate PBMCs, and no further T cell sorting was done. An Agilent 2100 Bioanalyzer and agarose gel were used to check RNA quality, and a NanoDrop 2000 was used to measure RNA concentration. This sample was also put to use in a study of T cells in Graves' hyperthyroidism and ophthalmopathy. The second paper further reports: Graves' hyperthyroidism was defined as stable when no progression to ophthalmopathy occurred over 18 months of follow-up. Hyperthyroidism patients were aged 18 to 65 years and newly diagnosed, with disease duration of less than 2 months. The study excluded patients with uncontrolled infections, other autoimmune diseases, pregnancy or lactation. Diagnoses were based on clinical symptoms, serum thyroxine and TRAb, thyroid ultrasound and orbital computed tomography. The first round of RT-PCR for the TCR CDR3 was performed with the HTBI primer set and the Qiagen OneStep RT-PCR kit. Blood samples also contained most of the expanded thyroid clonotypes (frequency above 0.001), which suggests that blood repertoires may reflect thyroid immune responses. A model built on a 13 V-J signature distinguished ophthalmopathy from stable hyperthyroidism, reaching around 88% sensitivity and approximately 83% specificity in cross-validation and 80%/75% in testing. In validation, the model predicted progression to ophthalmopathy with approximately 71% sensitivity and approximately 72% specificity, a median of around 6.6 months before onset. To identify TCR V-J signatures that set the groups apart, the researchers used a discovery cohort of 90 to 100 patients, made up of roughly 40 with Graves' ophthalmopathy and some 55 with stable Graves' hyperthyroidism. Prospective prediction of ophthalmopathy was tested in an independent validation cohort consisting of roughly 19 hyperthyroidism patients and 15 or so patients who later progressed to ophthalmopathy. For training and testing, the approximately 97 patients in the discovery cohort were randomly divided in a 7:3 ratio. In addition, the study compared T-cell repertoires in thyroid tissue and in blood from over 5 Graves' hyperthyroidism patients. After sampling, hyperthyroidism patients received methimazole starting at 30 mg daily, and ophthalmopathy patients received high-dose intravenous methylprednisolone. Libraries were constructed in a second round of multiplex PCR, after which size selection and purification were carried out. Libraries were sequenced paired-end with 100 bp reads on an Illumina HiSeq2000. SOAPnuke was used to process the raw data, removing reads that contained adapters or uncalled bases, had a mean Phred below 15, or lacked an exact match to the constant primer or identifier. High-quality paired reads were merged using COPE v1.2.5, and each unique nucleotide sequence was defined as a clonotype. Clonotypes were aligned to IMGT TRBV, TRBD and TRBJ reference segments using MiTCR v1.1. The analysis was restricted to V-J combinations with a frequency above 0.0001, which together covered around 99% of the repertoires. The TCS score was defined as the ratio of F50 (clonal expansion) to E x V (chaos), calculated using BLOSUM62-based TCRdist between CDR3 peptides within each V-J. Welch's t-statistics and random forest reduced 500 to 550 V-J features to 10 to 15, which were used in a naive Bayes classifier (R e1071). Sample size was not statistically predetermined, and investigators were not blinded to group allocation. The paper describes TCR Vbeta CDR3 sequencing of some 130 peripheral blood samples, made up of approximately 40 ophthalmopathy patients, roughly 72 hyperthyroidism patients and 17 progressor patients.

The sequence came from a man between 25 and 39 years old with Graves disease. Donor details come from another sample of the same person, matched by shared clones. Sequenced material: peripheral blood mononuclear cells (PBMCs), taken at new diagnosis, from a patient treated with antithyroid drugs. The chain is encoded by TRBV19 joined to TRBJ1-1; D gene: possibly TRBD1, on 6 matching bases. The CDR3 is CASSIVGARTEAFF. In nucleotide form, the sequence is TGTGCCAGTAGTATAGTGGGGGCGCGAACTGAAGCTTTCTTT.